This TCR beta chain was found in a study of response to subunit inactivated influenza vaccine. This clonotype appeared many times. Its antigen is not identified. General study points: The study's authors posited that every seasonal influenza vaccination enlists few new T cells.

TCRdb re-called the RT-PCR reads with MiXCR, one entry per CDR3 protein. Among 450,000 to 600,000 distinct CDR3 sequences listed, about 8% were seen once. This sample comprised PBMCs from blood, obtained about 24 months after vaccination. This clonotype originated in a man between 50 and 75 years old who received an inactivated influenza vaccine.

The CDR3 loop reads CASSRRQGDSPLHF. In DNA form, the CDR3 reads TGTGCCAGCAGCAGACGACAGGGGGATTCACCCCTCCACTTT. This rearrangement joins TRBV7-9 to TRBJ1-6, with TRBD1 matching 9 bases. The CDR3 is 14 amino acids. V shed 5 bases, J shed 8 bases, and the junction held 4 bases outside the gene matches. Germline V gene sequence: CDR1 SEHNR, CDR2 FQNEAQ (reference sequence).